A selection of T cell receptor beta chains follows, all from one sample in a study of beta chain features in type 1 diabetes. Method: immunoSEQ multiplex PCR; TCRdb's copy keeps in-frame clones and lacks some. The profile shows almost 250,000 clones, 11% to 15% of them singletons. The specimen sequenced was naive CD4+ T cells from blood. These receptors all stem from a woman aged 40 to 50 in good health. Each CDR3 is given with its conserved first and last residue. A D gene is named only where the DNA matches it firmly. Size values are once, few and many counts, or a class for expanded clones, and some rows have none.

>TRBJ2-2|TRBV19|.|.
TGTGCCAGTAGTATAGTGGTAGGGCGGCGGGGAAACACCGGGGAGCTGTTTTTT
CASSIVVGRRGNTGELFF
>TRBJ2-7|TRBV9|.|few
TGTGCCAGCAGCGTAGGAGAGAGCTCCTACGAGCAGTACTTC
CASSVGESSYEQYF
>TRBJ2-1|TRBV5-1|.|few
TGCGCCAGCAGCTTGTGGGGGGACTTTTCTCCTGTAGGGTACAATGAGCAGTTCTTC
CASSLWGDFSPVGYNEQFF
>TRBJ1-6|TRBV7-9|.|.
TGTGCCAGCAGCCCTGACAGGACCCGTCCCCTCCACTTT
CASSPDRTRPLHF
>TRBJ1-6|TRBV6-1|.|few
TGTGCCAGCGGAGCTGAAGTGGATTCACCCCTCCACTTT
CASGAEVDSPLHF
>TRBJ1-5|TRBV19|.|.
TGTGCCAGTAATCTCTCGGGTCGCAATCAGCCCCAGCATTTT
CASNLSGRNQPQHF
>TRBJ2-3|TRBV5-1|TRBD1|.
TGCGCCAGCAGCTTGGCCACCGGGACAGGGGGCACAGATACGCAGTATTTT
CASSLATGTGGTDTQYF
>TRBJ1-1|TRBV5-1|.|.
TGCGCCAGCAGCTTGGTTGTTTTCGGACACGACACTGAAGCTTTCTTT
CASSLVVFGHDTEAFF
>TRBJ1-1|TRBV10-3|.|few
TGTGCCATCAGTGCGGGAGAAGGGGAGCGGGAAGCTTTCTTT
CAISAGEGEREAFF
>TRBJ1-3|TRBV9|.|.
TGTGCCAGCAGCGTAGAACCTTACTCCCAGGGGTCCGAACTCCGGTCTGGAAACACCATATATTTT
CASSVEPYSQGSELRSGNTIYF
>TRBJ2-7|TRBV9|.|few
TGTGCCAGCAGCGTAGCTACTGGTGAATACGAGCAGTACTTC
CASSVATGEYEQYF
>TRBJ2-7|TRBV5-5|.|few
TGTGCCAGCAGCCGTGAGACAGCCTCCTACGAGCAGTACTTC
CASSRETASYEQYF
>TRBJ2-1|TRBV7-9|TRBD1|.
TGTGCCAGCAGCTTAGGCGGGACAGGGGGCAATGAGCAGTTCTTC
CASSLGGTGGNEQFF
>TRBJ1-1|TRBV4-3|.|.
TGCGCCAGCAGCCAAGCGGGATCCCCCAGAGCTTTCTTT
CASSQAGSPRAFF
>TRBJ2-3|TRBV18|TRBD2|.
TGTGCCAGCTCACCCATGACTAGCGGGGGGTCAGATACGCAGTATTTT
CASSPMTSGGSDTQYF
>TRBJ2-5|TRBV11-2|.|.
TGTGCCAGCAGAGAGGGGGAACCCGGGGGGTGGGCCCAGTACTTC
CASREGEPGGWAQYF
>TRBJ1-6|TRBV25-1|.|few
TGTGCCAGCAGTGAATATGGGGGGATGGGTAATTCACCCCTCCACTTT
CASSEYGGMGNSPLHF
>TRBJ2-5|TRBV7-9|.|many
TGTGCCAGCAGCTTTGGTGGAGAAGAGACCCAGTACTTC
CASSFGGEETQYF
>TRBJ1-1|TRBV6-1|.|.
TGTGCCAGCAGTGAGCCAGGGGAAAGGCACACTGAAGCTTTCTTT
CASSEPGERHTEAFF
>TRBJ1-6|TRBV27|TRBD1|once
TGTGCCAGCAGTCCCAGACAGGGTAATTCACCCCTCCACTTT
CASSPRQGNSPLHF
>TRBJ2-3|TRBV18|TRBD1|.
TGTGCCACTCTCCCCCCGGGACAGGGGTCGTATACGCAGTATTTT
CATLPPGQGSYTQYF
>TRBJ1-5|TRBV6-6|TRBD1|.
TGTGCCAGCAGTTACTCGCCCAGGGGGAGCAATCAGCCCCAGCATTTT
CASSYSPRGSNQPQHF
>TRBJ1-4|TRBV11-2|.|.
TGTGCCAGCAGCCCAACAGGTTTGAATGAAAAACTGTTTTTT
CASSPTGLNEKLFF
>TRBJ2-3|TRBV4-3|TRBD2|many
TGCGCCAGCTCTGGACTAGCGGGGGCGGGAGATACGCAGTATTTT
CASSGLAGAGDTQYF
>TRBJ1-5|TRBV11-3|.|.
TGTGCCAGCAGCCTCACATCAGGCAATCAGCCCCAGCATTTT
CASSLTSGNQPQHF
>TRBJ1-2|TRBV2|.|.
TGTGCCAGTGGACTGGACAGCATTAACTATGGCTACACCTTC
CASGLDSINYGYTF
>TRBJ1-2|TRBV5-8|TRBD1|.
TGTGCCAGCAAGGGACAGCGGTTC
CASKGQRF
>TRBJ2-7|TRBV5-1|.|.
TGCGCCAGCAGCTTAGCCATGTCCTACGAGCAGTACTTC
CASSLAMSYEQYF
>TRBJ1-2|TRBV29-1|.|.
TGCAGCGTTGATTTTAGGGGGACCTATGGCTACACCTTC
CSVDFRGTYGYTF
>TRBJ1-2|TRBV2|.|.
TGTGCCAGCAGGGCCAGGACAGAGTCCTATGGCTACACCTTC
CASRARTESYGYTF
>TRBJ1-2|TRBV5-4|.|.
TGTGCCAGCACGGGGTTGGGTGGCTACACCTTC
CASTGLGGYTF
>TRBJ2-1|TRBV9|TRBD1|few
TGTGCCAGCAGCCCCGACAGGGCGGTAGTCGGAAATGAGCAGTTCTTC
CASSPDRAVVGNEQFF
>TRBJ2-7|TRBV6-5|TRBD1|few
TGTGCCAGCACCAATCGACAGGGTAGCTCCTACGAGCAGTACTTC
CASTNRQGSSYEQYF
>TRBJ2-3|TRBV6-4|.|few
TGTGCCAGCAGACGTGTCGGGGGTCCGGGGGGCGATACGCAGTATTTT
CASRRVGGPGGDTQYF
>TRBJ1-2|TRBV6-6|.|.
TGTGCCAGCAGTGGAACAGGGATATCGAACTATGGCTACACCTTC
CASSGTGISNYGYTF
>TRBJ1-1|TRBV10-2|.|.
TGCGCCAGCAGTGTCCGGTTGAACACTGAAGCTTTCTTT
CASSVRLNTEAFF
>TRBJ2-2|TRBV5-1|.|.
TGCGCCAGCAGCTCCGGGACACTGAACACCGGGGAGCTGTTTTTT
CASSSGTLNTGELFF
>TRBJ2-7|TRBV6-1|.|.
TGTGCCAGCAGTGTAGGCGGGACTCAACCCTACGAGCAGTACTTC
CASSVGGTQPYEQYF